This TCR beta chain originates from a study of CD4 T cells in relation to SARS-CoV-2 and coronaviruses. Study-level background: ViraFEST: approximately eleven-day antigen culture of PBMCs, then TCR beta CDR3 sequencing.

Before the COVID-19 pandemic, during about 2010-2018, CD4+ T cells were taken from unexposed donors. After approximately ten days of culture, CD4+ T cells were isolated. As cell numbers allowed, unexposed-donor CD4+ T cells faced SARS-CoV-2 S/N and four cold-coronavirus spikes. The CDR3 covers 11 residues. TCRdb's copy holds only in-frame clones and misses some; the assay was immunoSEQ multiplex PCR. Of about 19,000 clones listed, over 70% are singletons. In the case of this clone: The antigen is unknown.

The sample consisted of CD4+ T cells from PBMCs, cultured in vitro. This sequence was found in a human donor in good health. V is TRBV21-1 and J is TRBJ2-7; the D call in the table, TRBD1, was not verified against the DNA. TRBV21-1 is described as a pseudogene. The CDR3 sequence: CAHRISYEQYF. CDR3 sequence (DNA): TGTGCCCACAGGATCTCCTACGAGCAGTACTTC.